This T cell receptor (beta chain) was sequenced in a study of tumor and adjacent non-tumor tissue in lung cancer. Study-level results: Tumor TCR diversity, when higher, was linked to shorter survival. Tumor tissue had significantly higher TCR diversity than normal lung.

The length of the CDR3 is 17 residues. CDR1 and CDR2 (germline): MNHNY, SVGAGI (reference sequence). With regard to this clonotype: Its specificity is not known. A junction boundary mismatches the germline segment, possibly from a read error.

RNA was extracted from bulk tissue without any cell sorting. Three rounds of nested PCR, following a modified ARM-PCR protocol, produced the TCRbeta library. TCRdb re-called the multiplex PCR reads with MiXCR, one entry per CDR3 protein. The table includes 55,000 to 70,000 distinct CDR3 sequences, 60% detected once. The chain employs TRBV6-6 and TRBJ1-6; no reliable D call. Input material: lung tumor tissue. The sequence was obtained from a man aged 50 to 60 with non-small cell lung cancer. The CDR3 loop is CASSYDETSSDNPPLHF. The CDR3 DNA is TGTGCCAGCAGTTACGATGAGACGAGCTCCGATAATCCACCACTCCACTTT.